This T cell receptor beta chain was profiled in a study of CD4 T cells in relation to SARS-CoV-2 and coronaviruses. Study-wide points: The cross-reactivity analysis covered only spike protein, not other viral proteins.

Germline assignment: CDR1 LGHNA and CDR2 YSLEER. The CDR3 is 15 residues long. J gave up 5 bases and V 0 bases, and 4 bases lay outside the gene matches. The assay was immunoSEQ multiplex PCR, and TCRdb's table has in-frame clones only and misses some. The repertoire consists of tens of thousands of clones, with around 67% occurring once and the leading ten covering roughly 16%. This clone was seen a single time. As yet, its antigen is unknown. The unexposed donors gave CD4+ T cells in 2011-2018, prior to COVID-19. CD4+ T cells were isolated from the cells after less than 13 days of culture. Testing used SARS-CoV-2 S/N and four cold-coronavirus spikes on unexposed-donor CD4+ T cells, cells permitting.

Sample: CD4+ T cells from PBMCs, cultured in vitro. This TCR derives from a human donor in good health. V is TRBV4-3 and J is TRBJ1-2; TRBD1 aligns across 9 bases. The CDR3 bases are TGCGCCAGCAGCCAAGATCAGGGACAGGGATATGGCTACACCTTC. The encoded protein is CASSQDQGQGYGYTF.